This T cell receptor beta chain was recovered during a study of T cell responses to AZD1222 COVID-19 vaccine. Background on the study: The analysis combined second doses at about 4 or about 12 weeks. Study-level points and caveats: Donors were largely white British and mainly female; clonal diversity was possibly underestimated.

There are 19 residues in the CDR3. Germline trimming cut 7 bases from V and 5 bases from J; bases unmatched to any gene: 23. Points on this clone: Its cognate antigen is unknown.

The method was immunoSEQ multiplex PCR; TCRdb's version includes in-frame clones alone and lacks a portion of them. This repertoire shows over 150,000 clones, 90% found once; its top ten account for about 1.4%. This chain uses TRBV23-1 with TRBJ1-2, with 9 bases lining up with TRBD1. TRBV23-1 is designated an ORF whose function remains uncertain. The TCR comes from an adult in good health. Here the sequenced sample was peripheral blood, taken on day 0 of AZD1222 vaccination. CDR3 in amino acids: CASTINRDRASPGWYGYTF. CDR3 DNA sequence: TGCGCCAGCACCATCAACCGGGACAGGGCGTCCCCGGGTTGGTATGGCTACACCTTC.